This record covers a single T cell receptor (beta chain). The data originate from a study of blood T cell repertoires in COVID-19. The table came from immunoSEQ multiplex PCR; TCRdb's copy has only in-frame clones and leaves some out. Of hundreds of thousands of clones listed, 85% to 90% are singletons. The TCR sequence derives from a man younger than 35 with COVID-19, enrolled during active disease. The source material was peripheral blood.

The CDR3 bases are TGTGCCAGCTCACCCGGCTGGCTAGCGGGGGGCACAGATACGCAGTATTTT. It encodes CASSPGWLAGGTDTQYF. V and J are TRBV18 and TRBJ2-3; TRBD2 matches 10 bases. Losses at the gene ends were 3 bases for V and 1 base for J; bases not matched to a gene: 7. This CDR3 contains 17 residues. Germline V gives CDR1 KGHSH, CDR2 LQKENI. Filled out from reference TRBV18 and TRBJ2-3, the complete variable domain reads NAGVMQNPRHLVRRRGQEARLRCSPMKGHSHVYWYRQLPEEGLKFMVYLQKENIIDESGMPKERFSAEFPKEGPSILRIQQVVRGDSAAYFCASSPGWLAGGTDTQYFGPGTRLTVL.